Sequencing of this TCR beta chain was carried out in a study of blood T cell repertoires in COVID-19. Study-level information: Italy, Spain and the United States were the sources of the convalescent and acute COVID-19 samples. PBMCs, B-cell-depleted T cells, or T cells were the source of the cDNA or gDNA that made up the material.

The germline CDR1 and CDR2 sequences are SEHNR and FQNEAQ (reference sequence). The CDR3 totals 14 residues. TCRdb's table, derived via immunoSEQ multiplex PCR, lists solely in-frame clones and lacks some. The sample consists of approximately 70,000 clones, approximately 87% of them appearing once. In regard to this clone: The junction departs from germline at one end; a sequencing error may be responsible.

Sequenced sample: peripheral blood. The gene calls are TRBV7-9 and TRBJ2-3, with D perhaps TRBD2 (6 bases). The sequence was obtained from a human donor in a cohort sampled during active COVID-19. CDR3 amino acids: CTSSSGTRTDTQYF. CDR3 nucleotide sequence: TGTACCAGCAGCTCCGGGACTCGCACAGATACGCAGTATTTT.